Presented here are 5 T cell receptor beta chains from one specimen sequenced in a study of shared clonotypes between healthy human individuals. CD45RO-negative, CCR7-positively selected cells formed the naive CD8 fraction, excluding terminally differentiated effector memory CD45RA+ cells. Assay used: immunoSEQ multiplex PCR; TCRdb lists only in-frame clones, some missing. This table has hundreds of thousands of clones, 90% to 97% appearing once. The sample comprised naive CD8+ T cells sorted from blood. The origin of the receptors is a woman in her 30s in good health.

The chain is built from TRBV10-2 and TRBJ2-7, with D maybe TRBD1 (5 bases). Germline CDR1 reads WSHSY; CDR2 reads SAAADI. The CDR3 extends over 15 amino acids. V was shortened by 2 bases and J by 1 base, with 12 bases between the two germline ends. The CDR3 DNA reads TGCGCCAGCAGTGAGAGTGGGGCCAGTTCCTACGAGCAGTACTTC. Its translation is CASSESGASSYEQYF.

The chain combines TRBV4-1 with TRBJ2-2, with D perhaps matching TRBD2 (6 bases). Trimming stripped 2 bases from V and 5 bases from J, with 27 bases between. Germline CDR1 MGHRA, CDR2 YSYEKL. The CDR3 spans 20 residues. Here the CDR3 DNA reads TGCGCCAGCAGCCAACCGAAACTTCCCGGGGGACGGAAGGGTACCGGGGAGCTGTTTTTT. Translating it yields CASSQPKLPGGRKGTGELFF.

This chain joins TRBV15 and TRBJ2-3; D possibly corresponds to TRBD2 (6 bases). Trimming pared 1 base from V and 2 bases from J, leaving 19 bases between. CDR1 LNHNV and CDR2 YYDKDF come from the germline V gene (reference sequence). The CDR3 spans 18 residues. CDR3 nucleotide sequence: TGTGCCACCAGCAGAGGGGCCGTCTGGGAGGAATTCACAGATACGCAGTATTTT. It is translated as CATSRGAVWEEFTDTQYF.

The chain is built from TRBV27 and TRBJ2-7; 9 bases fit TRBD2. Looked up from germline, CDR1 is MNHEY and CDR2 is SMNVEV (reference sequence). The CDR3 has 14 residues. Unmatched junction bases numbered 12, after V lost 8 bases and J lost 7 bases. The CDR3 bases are TGTGCCAGCTGCAAGGCGGGAGGGCCGGGTGAGCAGTACTTC. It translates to CASCKAGGPGEQYF.

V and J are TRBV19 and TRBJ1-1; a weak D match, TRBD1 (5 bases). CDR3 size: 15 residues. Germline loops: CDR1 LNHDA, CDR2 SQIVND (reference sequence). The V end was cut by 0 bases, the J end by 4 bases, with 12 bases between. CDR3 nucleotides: TGTGCCAGTAGTATAGATCTGGGGCCGAGCACTGAAGCTTTCTTT. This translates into CASSIDLGPSTEAFF. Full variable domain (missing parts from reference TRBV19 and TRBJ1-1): DGGITQSPKYLFRKEGQNVTLSCEQNLNHDAMYWYRQDPGQGLRLIYYSQIVNDFQKGDIAEGYSVSREKKESFPLTVTSAQKNPTAFYLCASSIDLGPSTEAFFGQGTRLTVV.